This entry lists 27 T cell receptor beta chains sequenced from one sample in a study of cytomegalovirus exposure and HLA in healthy donors. PCR employed 60 Vbeta and 13 Jbeta primers. TCRdb keeps only in-frame clones here, not all; method: immunoSEQ multiplex PCR. There are under 150,000 clones in the sample; 81% occur only once, and 0.7% lies in the top ten. Input material: PBMCs. These receptor sequences come from a man in his late teens or twenties in good health and CMV-seronegative.

The table lists this clone with a few counts. The CDR3 here is CASRIEPSSGNTIYF. The CDR3 coding sequence is TGTGCCAGCAGAATAGAACCAAGCTCTGGAAACACCATATATTTT. The chain employs TRBV6-5 and TRBJ1-3; no reliable D call. Germline lookup yields CDR1 MNHEY and CDR2 SVGAGI. This CDR3 contains 15 residues. V lost 6 bases, J lost 0 bases, and 12 bases lay in between.

The rearrangement joins TRBV9 to TRBJ2-7, with 8 bases matching TRBD1. Trimming took 3 bases from V and 6 from J; bases not matched to a gene: 11. The CDR3 runs 15 residues. Germline CDR1 and CDR2: SGDLS and YYNGEE. Here the CDR3 DNA reads TGTGCCAGCAGCGCCGCAGACAGGGGTGCGAGCGAGCAGTACTTC. Encoded protein: CASSAADRGASEQYF.

The V and J genes are TRBV27 and TRBJ2-7; 9 nucleotides agree with TRBD1. This CDR3 spans 16 amino acids. J was trimmed by 2 bases and V by 6 bases; bases with no gene match: 11. Germline V gene data show CDR1 as MNHEY and CDR2 as SMNVEV (reference sequence). Here the CDR3 DNA reads TGTGCCAGCAGCTCAATTACAGGGGGCGATCCCTACGAGCAGTACTTC. Translated: CASSSITGGDPYEQYF.

The V gene is TRBV19, the J gene TRBJ2-5; 7 bases align to TRBD2. This CDR3 is built from 16 residues. After removal of 3 bases from V and 1 base from J, the junction contained 8 bases not matched to a gene. Germline V gene data show CDR1 as LNHDA and CDR2 as SQIVND (reference sequence). The CDR3 protein is CASSIFTGGPQETQYF. The CDR3 nucleotides are TGTGCCAGTAGTATTTTCACGGGGGGACCCCAAGAGACCCAGTACTTC.

DNA for the CDR3: TGTGCCAGCAGACGCTACCAGGGCACAGATACGCAGTATTTT. It translates to CASRRYQGTDTQYF. This chain links TRBV13 with TRBJ2-3, with D uncertain. The CDR3 is 14 residues long. Trimming shortened V by 6 bases and J by 1 base, and 11 bases separated the two germline ends. The germline V gene encodes CDR1 PRHDT and CDR2 FYEKMQ (reference sequence).

The chain employs TRBV4-1 and TRBJ2-3, with 9 bases aligning to TRBD1. This CDR3 is 16 amino acids long. Germline values: CDR1 MGHRA, CDR2 YSYEKL. The V gene end was trimmed by 0 bases and the J gene end by 3 bases; junction bases not matched to a gene: 4. In nucleotides, the CDR3 is TGCGCCAGCAGCCAAGAGACAGGGGGTAGTACAGATACGCAGTATTTT. Its translation is CASSQETGGSTDTQYF.

J is TRBJ2-7 and V is TRBV6-1; a possible D gene is TRBD1 (6 bases). CDR3 length: 15 amino acids. Per germline, CDR1 MNHNS and CDR2 SASEGT. V dropped 2 bases and J dropped 7 bases, with 18 bases sitting between them. CDR3 region: CASSERRAGVWEQYF. For the CDR3, the DNA is TGTGCCAGCAGTGAACGGCGGGCAGGGGTATGGGAGCAGTACTTC.

The chain combines TRBV7-6 with TRBJ2-3; TRBD2 matches at 7 bases. Trimming took 5 bases from V and 2 from J; bases not matched to a gene: 13. In germline, CDR1 is SGHVS, CDR2 FNYEAQ. This CDR3 is built from 17 residues. CDR3 loop: CASSATRLAPATDTQYF. The CDR3, as DNA: TGTGCCAGCAGCGCGACTCGACTAGCCCCGGCCACAGATACGCAGTATTTT.

This rearrangement joins TRBV30 to TRBJ1-5; possible D gene TRBD1, 6 bases. Germline V gives CDR1 GTSNPN, CDR2 SVGIG (reference sequence). The CDR3 extends over 13 amino acids. V lost 7 bases, J lost 4 bases, and 14 bases lay in between. The CDR3 DNA follows: TGTGCCTTCGAACAGGGTGGGAATCAGCCCCAGCATTTT. Translated, it gives CAFEQGGNQPQHF.

V usage is TRBV5-4 and J usage is TRBJ2-1, with D perhaps matching TRBD1 (7 bases). The length of the CDR3 is 14 residues. Trimming took 0 bases from V and 8 from J, leaving 12 bases between them. Germline V lookup: CDR1 SGHNT, CDR2 YYREEE (reference sequence). Here the CDR3 reads CASSLGQGGYEQFF. The CDR3, as DNA: TGTGCCAGCAGCTTGGGGCAGGGGGGCTATGAGCAGTTCTTC.

The V call is TRBV6-1, the J call TRBJ1-5; D uncertain. Germline V gene lookup returns CDR1 MNHNS and CDR2 SASEGT. The germline V and J ends were trimmed by 4 bases and 9 bases, with 13 bases remaining between them. The CDR3 length is 13 residues. CDR3 sequence reads: CASSVMLEWPQHF. The CDR3 DNA follows: TGTGCCAGCAGTGTTATGCTTGAGTGGCCCCAGCATTTT.

The chain combines TRBV19 with TRBJ1-2; 7 bases fit TRBD1. Germline CDR1 reads LNHDA; CDR2 reads SQIVND (reference sequence). The length of the CDR3 is 15 residues. V lost 0 bases, J lost 6 bases, and 7 bases stayed unmatched. CDR3 amino acids: CASSIDRRGGNGYTF. The CDR3 nucleotides are TGTGCCAGTAGTATAGACCGACGAGGGGGCAATGGCTACACCTTC.

The chain employs TRBV2 and TRBJ2-1; 12 nucleotides match TRBD2. V gave up 5 bases and J gave up 8 bases; unmatched junction bases: 7. The germline V gene encodes CDR1 SNHLY and CDR2 FYNNEI. The CDR3 spans 15 residues. The CDR3 protein is CASSKGLAGSDEQFF. The CDR3 region has the DNA TGTGCCAGCAGTAAAGGACTAGCGGGGAGCGATGAGCAGTTCTTC.

The chain is built from TRBV7-8 and TRBJ1-4; D is ambiguous. This CDR3 comprises 17 residues. The V and J ends lost 5 bases and 4 bases respectively, with 20 bases between them. Per germline, CDR1 SGHVS and CDR2 FQNEAQ. CDR3 bases: TGTGCCAGCAGCCCCCGCGCAAGACACGGCCGTAATGAAAAACTGTTTTTT. It codes for CASSPRARHGRNEKLFF.

The V gene is TRBV29-1, the J gene TRBJ1-2; TRBD1 aligns across 9 bases. The CDR3 is 17 residues long. With 4 bases clipped from V and 1 base from J, the junction kept 13 bases outside the gene matches. Looked up from germline, CDR1 is SQVTM and CDR2 is ANQGSEA. The CDR3 region has the DNA TGCAGCGTTGCGGGCCAGTTCCCGGGACAGGGTAACTATGGCTACACCTTC. It codes for CSVAGQFPGQGNYGYTF.

This chain connects TRBV5-4 to TRBJ2-2; 7 nucleotides agree with TRBD1. This CDR3 has 16 amino acids. With V trimmed by 4 bases and J by 4 bases, 10 bases remained unmatched. Per germline, CDR1 SGHNT and CDR2 YYREEE (reference sequence). The CDR3 nucleotides read TGTGCCAGCAGCCCCCTCGGGACAGAGTTCACCGGGGAGCTGTTTTTT. This codes for CASSPLGTEFTGELFF.

This clone was recorded only once. The chain joins TRBV27 to TRBJ1-2; D is perhaps TRBD1 (5 bases). From germline, CDR1 is MNHEY and CDR2 SMNVEV (reference sequence). The CDR3 is 15 residues long. Trimming cost V 6 bases and J 3 bases, with 17 bases left between them. CDR3 protein: CASSYSDRPHYGYTF. In DNA form, the CDR3 reads TGTGCCAGCAGCTATTCAGACAGACCGCACTATGGCTACACCTTC.

This chain uses TRBV11-3 with TRBJ1-2; no clear D. Germline V gives CDR1 SGHNT, CDR2 YENEEA. Trimming left V 3 bases short and J 7 bases short, with 15 bases between. The CDR3 contains 14 residues. The CDR3 region is CASSFPIRGAGYTF. CDR3 in DNA: TGTGCCAGCAGCTTTCCGATTCGAGGCGCTGGCTACACCTTC.

This clone is a singleton in its sample. This chain joins TRBV10-3 and TRBJ1-2; the D gene is possibly TRBD1 (6 bases). V was pared by 10 bases and J by 4 bases, with 16 bases between. Germline assignment: CDR1 ENHRY and CDR2 SYGVKD. CDR3 length: 13 residues. For the CDR3, the DNA is TGTGCCACCACTTACAACAGGGCCTATGGCTACACCTTC. It specifies CATTYNRAYGYTF.

The V gene is TRBV10-2, the J gene TRBJ2-1, with D tentatively TRBD2 (6 bases). This CDR3 spans 14 amino acids. CDR1 is WSHSY, CDR2 SAAADI, per germline. Trimming left V 7 bases short and J 5 bases short, with 15 bases between. This CDR3 is CASTPSADNNEQFF. CDR3 nucleotide sequence: TGCGCCAGCACTCCTAGCGCGGATAACAATGAGCAGTTCTTC.

V gene TRBV2 combines with J gene TRBJ1-6; D is unresolved. Germline loops: CDR1 SNHLY, CDR2 FYNNEI. Trimming took off 6 bases at V and 7 bases at J, with 19 bases between the two ends. This CDR3 is 16 amino acids long. The CDR3 region has the DNA TGTGCCAGCAGCCCAGAGGTGGTGGAGAAGAATTCACCCCTCCACTTT. Amino acids: CASSPEVVEKNSPLHF.

This clone has just one count. The chain uses TRBV19 and TRBJ1-5; TRBD1 matches 8 bases. The germline CDR1 and CDR2 sequences are LNHDA and SQIVND (reference sequence). Losses at the gene ends were 3 bases for V and 7 bases for J; bases not matched to a gene: 8. This CDR3 region has 15 residues. CDR3 sequence (DNA): TGTGCCAGTAGTATGGACAGGGCCGTTGGGCAGCCCCAGCATTTT. It specifies CASSMDRAVGQPQHF. Using reference TRBV19 and TRBJ1-5 for the parts outside the CDR3, the full variable domain is DGGITQSPKYLFRKEGQNVTLSCEQNLNHDAMYWYRQDPGQGLRLIYYSQIVNDFQKGDIAEGYSVSREKKESFPLTVTSAQKNPTAFYLCASSMDRAVGQPQHFGDGTRLSIL.

The chain is built from TRBV7-2 and TRBJ2-1, with 7 bases matching TRBD1. The V gene end was trimmed by 5 bases and the J gene end by 6 bases; junction bases not matched to a gene: 10. The CDR3 is 15 amino acids. Germline-derived CDR1 and CDR2 are SGHTA and FQGNSA. The CDR3 nucleotides are TGTGCCAGCAGCCGAAACAGGGGCACCTGCAATGAGCAGTTCTTC. Translated: CASSRNRGTCNEQFF.

The genes are TRBV19 and TRBJ1-5; TRBD1 is a possible D gene (5 bases). This CDR3 contains 17 residues. CDR1 is LNHDA, CDR2 SQIVND, per germline (reference sequence). V was shortened by 0 bases and J by 2 bases, with 14 bases between the two germline ends. The DNA of the CDR3 is TGTGCCAGTAGTATAGATAATCCCCAGGGTCGCAATCAGCCCCAGCATTTT. Encoded protein: CASSIDNPQGRNQPQHF.

This chain connects TRBV6-5 to TRBJ1-6; D unresolved. Trimming took off 2 bases at V and 11 bases at J, with 7 bases between the two ends. CDR3 length equals 12 residues. From germline, CDR1 is MNHEY and CDR2 SVGAGI. The CDR3 sequence is CASSYTGTPLHF. The DNA for the CDR3 is TGTGCCAGCAGTTACACGGGTACACCCCTCCACTTT.

This clone turned up a few times. The rearrangement uses TRBV7-8 and TRBJ1-1; 9 nucleotides line up with TRBD1. This CDR3 comprises 16 residues. Germline values: CDR1 SGHVS, CDR2 FQNEAQ. The V gene end was trimmed by 7 bases and the J gene end by 0 bases; junction bases not matched to a gene: 9. In DNA form, the CDR3 reads TGTGCCAGCACCGGAAGTAGGACAGGGGTGAACACTGAAGCTTTCTTT. Amino acid sequence: CASTGSRTGVNTEAFF. Variable domain in full (rest from reference TRBV7-8 and TRBJ1-1): GAGVSQSPRYKVAKRGQDVALRCDPISGHVSLFWYQQALGQGPEFLTYFQNEAQLDKSGLPSDRFFAERPEGSVSTLKIQRTQQEDSAVYLCASTGSRTGVNTEAFFGQGTRLTVV.

This chain links TRBV7-9 with TRBJ2-7; D possibly corresponds to TRBD2 (6 bases). This CDR3 contains 15 residues. Trimming left V 2 bases short and J 0 bases short, with 11 bases between. Germline CDR1 and CDR2: SEHNR and FQNEAQ (reference sequence). The CDR3 spells CASSLNRDSSYEQYF. In DNA form, the CDR3 reads TGTGCCAGCAGCTTAAATCGGGACTCCTCCTACGAGCAGTACTTC. Together with reference TRBV7-9 and TRBJ2-7, the CDR3 gives the full variable domain: DTGVSQNPRHKITKRGQNVTFRCDPISEHNRLYWYRQTLGQGPEFLTYFQNEAQLEKSRLLSDRFSAERPKGSFSTLEIQRTEQGDSAMYLCASSLNRDSSYEQYFGPGTRLTVT.